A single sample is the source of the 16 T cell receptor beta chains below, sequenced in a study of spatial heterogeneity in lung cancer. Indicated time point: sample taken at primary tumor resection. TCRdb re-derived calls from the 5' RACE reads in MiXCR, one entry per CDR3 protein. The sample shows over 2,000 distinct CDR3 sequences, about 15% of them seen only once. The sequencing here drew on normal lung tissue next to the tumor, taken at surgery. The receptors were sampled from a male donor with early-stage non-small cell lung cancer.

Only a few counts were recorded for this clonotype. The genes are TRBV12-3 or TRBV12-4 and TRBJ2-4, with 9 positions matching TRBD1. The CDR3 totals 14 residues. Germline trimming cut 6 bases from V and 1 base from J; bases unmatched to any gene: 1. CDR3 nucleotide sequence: TGTGCCAGCAGGGGGACAGGGGCCAAAAACATTCAGTACTTC. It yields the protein CASRGTGAKNIQYF.

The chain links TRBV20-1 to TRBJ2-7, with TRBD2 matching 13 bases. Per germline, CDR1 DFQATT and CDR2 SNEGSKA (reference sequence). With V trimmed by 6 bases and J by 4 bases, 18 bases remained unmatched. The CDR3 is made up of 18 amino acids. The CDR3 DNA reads TGCAGTGCCACCGGACTAGCGGGAGATACAGCCCGGCCATACGAGCAGTACTTC. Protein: CSATGLAGDTARPYEQYF.

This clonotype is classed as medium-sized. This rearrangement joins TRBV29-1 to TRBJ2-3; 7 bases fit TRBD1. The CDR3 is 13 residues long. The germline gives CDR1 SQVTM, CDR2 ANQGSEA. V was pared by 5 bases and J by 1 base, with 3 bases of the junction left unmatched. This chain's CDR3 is CSVSQGGTDTQYF. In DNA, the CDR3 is TGCAGCGTTAGTCAGGGGGGCACAGATACGCAGTATTTT.

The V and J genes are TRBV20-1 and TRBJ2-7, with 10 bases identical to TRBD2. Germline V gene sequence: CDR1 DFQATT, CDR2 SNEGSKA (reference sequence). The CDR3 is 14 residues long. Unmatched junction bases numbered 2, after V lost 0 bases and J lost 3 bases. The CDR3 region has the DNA TGCAGTGCTAGAGACGCTAGCGGGAGCTACGAGCAGTACTTC. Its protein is CSARDASGSYEQYF.

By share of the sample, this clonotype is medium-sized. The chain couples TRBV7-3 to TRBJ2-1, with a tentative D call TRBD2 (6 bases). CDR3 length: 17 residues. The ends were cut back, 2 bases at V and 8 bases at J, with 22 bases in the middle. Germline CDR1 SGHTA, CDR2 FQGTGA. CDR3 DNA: TGTGCCAGCAGCTTACACCCCAGGCCCGGAGGGGTTCATGAGCAGTTCTTC. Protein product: CASSLHPRPGGVHEQFF.

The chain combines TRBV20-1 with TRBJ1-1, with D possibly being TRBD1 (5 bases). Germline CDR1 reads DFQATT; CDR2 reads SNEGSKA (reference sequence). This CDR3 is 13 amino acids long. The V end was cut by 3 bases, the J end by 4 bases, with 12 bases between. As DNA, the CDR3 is TGCAGTGCTAGTCGAGGGGAGGGCACTGAAGCTTTCTTT. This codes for CSASRGEGTEAFF.

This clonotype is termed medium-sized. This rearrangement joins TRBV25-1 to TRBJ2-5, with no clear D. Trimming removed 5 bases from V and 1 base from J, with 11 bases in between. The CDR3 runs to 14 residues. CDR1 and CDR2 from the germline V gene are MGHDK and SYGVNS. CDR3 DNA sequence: TGTGCCAGCAGTTTAGGCAGCCTCCAAGAGACCCAGTACTTC. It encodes CASSLGSLQETQYF.

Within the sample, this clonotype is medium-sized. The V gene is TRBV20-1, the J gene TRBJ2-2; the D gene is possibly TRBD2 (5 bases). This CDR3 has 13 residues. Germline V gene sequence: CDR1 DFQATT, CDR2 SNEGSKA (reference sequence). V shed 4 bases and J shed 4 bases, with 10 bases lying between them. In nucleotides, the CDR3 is TGCAGTGCTAAGGACGGGATCACCGGGGAGCTGTTTTTT. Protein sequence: CSAKDGITGELFF.

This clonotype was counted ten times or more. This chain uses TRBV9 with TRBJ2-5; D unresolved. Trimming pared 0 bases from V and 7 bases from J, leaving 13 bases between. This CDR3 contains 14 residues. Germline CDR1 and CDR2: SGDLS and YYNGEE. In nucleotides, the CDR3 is TGTGCCAGCAGCGTAGAATCCGATGTCGGGACCCAGTACTTC. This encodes CASSVESDVGTQYF.

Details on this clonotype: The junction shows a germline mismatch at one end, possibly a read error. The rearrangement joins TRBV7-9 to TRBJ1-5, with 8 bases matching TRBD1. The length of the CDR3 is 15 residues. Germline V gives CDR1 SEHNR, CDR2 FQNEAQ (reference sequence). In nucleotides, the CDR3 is TGTGCCTGCAGCGAGACAGGGGCAGGCAATCAGCCCCAGCATTTT. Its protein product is CACSETGAGNQPQHF. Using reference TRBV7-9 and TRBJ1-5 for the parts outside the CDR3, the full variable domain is DTGVSQNPRHKITKRGQNVTFRCDPISEHNRLYWYRQTLGQGPEFLTYFQNEAQLEKSRLLSDRFSAERPKGSFSTLEIQRTEQGDSAMYLCACSETGAGNQPQHFGDGTRLSIL.

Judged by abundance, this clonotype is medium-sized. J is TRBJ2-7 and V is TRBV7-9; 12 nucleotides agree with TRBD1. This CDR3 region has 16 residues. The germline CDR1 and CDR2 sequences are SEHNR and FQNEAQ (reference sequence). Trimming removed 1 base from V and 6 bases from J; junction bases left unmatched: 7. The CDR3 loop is CASSLDPGQGASEQYF. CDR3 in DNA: TGTGCCAGCAGCTTAGATCCGGGACAGGGGGCAAGCGAGCAGTACTTC.

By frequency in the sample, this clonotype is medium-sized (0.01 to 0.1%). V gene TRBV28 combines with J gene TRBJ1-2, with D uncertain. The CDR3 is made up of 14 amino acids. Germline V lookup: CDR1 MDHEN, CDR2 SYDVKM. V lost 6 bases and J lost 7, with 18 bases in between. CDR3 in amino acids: CASSLAATSRGYTF. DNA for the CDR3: TGTGCCAGCAGCCTAGCGGCTACATCTCGTGGCTACACCTTC.

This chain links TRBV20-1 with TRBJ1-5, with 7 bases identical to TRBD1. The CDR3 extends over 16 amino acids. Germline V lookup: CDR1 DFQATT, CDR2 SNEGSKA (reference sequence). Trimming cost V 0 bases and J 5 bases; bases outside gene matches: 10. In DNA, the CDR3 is TGCAGTGCTAGAGATAAGGCCGGGACAGTAGATCAGCCCCAGCATTTT. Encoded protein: CSARDKAGTVDQPQHF.

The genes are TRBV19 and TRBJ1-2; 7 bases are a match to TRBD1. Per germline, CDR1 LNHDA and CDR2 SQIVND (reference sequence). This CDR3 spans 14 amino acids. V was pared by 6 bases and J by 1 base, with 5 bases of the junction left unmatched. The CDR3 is CASRTRDSNYGYTF. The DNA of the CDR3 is TGTGCCAGTAGGACCCGGGACAGTAACTATGGCTACACCTTC. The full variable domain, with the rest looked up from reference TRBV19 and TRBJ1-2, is DGGITQSPKYLFRKEGQNVTLSCEQNLNHDAMYWYRQDPGQGLRLIYYSQIVNDFQKGDIAEGYSVSREKKESFPLTVTSAQKNPTAFYLCASRTRDSNYGYTFGSGTRLTVV.

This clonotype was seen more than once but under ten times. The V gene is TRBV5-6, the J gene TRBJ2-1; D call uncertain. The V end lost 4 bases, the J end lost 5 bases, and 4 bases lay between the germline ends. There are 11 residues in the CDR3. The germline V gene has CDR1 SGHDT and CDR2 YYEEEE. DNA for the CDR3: TGTGCCAGCAGCCTGAACAATGAGCAGTTCTTC. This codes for CASSLNNEQFF.

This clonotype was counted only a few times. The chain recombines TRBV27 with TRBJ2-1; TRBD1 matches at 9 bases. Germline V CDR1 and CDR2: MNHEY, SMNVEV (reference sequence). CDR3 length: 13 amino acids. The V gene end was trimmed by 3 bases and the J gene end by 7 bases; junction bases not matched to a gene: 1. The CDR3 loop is CASSFGQGNEQFF. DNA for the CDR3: TGTGCCAGCAGTTTTGGACAGGGGAATGAGCAGTTCTTC.